The source of this TCR beta chain is a study of cytomegalovirus exposure and HLA in healthy donors (dated by TCRdb to the late 2010s). Regarding the complete study: An earlier analysis of 587 of the donors reported 276 Gb of sequence data and around 110 million unique TCR beta sequences from roughly 200 million T cells. Among the roughly 390 genotyped donors, around 81% belonged to the genetic ancestry cluster associated with self-reported Caucasian donors. A later genetic analysis used genome-wide SNP genotypes for about 60% of the roughly 670 donors, treating that subset as a discovery cohort. On average, roughly 240,000 unique TCR beta nucleotide sequences were sequenced per donor among 300 to 500 genotyped donors of the cohort, with around 19% of those sequences being non-productive. In a later analysis, previously published TCR beta repertoires from several hundred donors were re-analyzed and high-resolution HLA genotyping was added so that TCR occurrence patterns could be studied. To decide whether each TCR beta V gene segment behaved as functional or pseudogenic, an earlier analysis of approximately 590 of the donors relied on high-throughput TCR beta sequencing. In addition to the first cohort of approximately 670 subjects, a separate validation cohort of 120 different subjects was used. The later analysis used no new phenotypic data to find candidate immune exposures, relying instead on TCR beta sequences and their occurrence across donors. Using immunosequencing, the study profiled T cell repertoires from 550 to 750 subjects and related those repertoires to cytomegalovirus serostatus. Five DR-DQ haplotypes were handled as single units for association and clustering, since linkage in the cohort was strong. To predict cytomegalovirus infection status, the study brought together high-throughput TCR immunosequencing, statistical association of individual TCRs with disease status, and machine learning. The study aimed to test whether cataloging public T cell receptors could reveal signatures of past pathogen exposure. Both class I and class II loci were covered by HLA typing, at four-digit resolution. The number of donors typed differed by locus, with about 629-630 for A, B, C, DRB1 and DQB1, 522 for DQA1, 606 for DPA1, and 472 for DPB1. All discovery cohort repertoires had been generated using a single sequencing platform. Donor age, sex, ethnicity and CMV serostatus were compiled alongside the repertoire data. Approximately 300 gigabases of sequencing data and about 92 million unique TCR sequences made up an early release that covered over 550 HLA-typed donors.

The library was produced with the immunoSEQ multiplex PCR assay. A mixture of 60 forward primers for TCR Vbeta segments and 13 reverse primers for TCR Jbeta segments was used in the multiplex PCR. The CDR3 region of rearranged TCR beta genes was amplified from genomic DNA by a multiplex PCR assay. The amplified TCR beta libraries were sequenced on the Illumina HiSeq System as 87-base-pair reads. The authors' pipeline ran thus. Across the 600 to 700 repertoires, a later analysis counted around 80 million unique TCR beta chains, 9 million to 14 million of which were shared by at least two donors. A nearest-neighbor algorithm error-corrected the raw reads and collapsed the reads into unique sequences, merging closely related sequences to remove PCR and sequencing errors. V, D and J gene segments were assigned by aligning CDR3 sequences to IMGT reference sequences. For a sequence to be retained, a match of at least six nucleotides to both a V gene segment and a J gene segment was required. Rearrangements were called productive when the CDR3 lacked stop codons and stayed in frame with V and J; all others were non-productive. CDR3 was defined according to IMGT convention as the region running from the second conserved V-encoded cysteine to the conserved J-encoded phenylalanine. The earlier analysis of 587 of the donors excluded sequences that lacked an unambiguous match to a single V gene segment. In an earlier analysis of some 590 of the donors, a V segment was called functional when productive rearrangements were above 56.7%, and segregating when the standard deviation between donors exceeded 5%. A statistical classification framework was built for diagnosing cytomegalovirus status from the catalog of TCR beta chain sequences. In a later analysis, V and J genes were assigned by comparing TCR nucleotide sequences against IMGT/GENE-DB human TR gene sequences. A later analysis assigned CDR3 sequences and most-parsimonious VDJ recombination scenarios with the TCRdist pipeline. In a later analysis, each TCR beta chain was defined by its CDR3 amino acid sequence together with its V-gene family, and reads lacking a unique V-gene family were excluded. To address suspected cross-contamination and a sequencing artifact, a later analysis removed 550 to 750 highly shared, low-generation-probability nucleotide sequences. A later analysis calculated a clonal expansion index for each public chain from normalized within-repertoire ranks of inferred template counts. A later analysis computed generation probabilities with a VDJ recombination model fitted to out-of-frame rearrangements, and checked the results against IGoR. Hypergeometric tests were used in a later analysis to score TCR-TCR, TCR-HLA and TCR-CMV co-occurrence, with a repertoire-size bias correction applied to the TCR pairs. A later analysis estimated false discovery rates by permuting HLA or CMV assignments 20 times. A later analysis grouped co-occurring TCRs with DBSCAN, adding TCRdist sequence similarity when clustering within HLA-allele-positive subsets. Repertoires with fewer than 30,000 or more than 120,000 public chains, plus five repertoires with anomalous nucleotide sharing, were excluded from co-occurrence clustering. TCRdb took over this immuneACCESS table, retaining in-frame rearrangements with V and J assigned. Such tables are incomplete; in checked studies, under half of the missing clones stem from an unresolved V gene, and the remainder is unexplained. V and J calls and clone size are as listed in that table; D and trimming were resolved from the DNA. This sample is represented by 65,000 or so clones; 62% of them were singletons. In total, the top ten clones hold about 3% of the sample.

This clone has more than one count but fewer than ten. Its antigen is currently not known. The input lacks base qualities; no much larger clone sits a single base away. Trimming takes 3 bases from V and 1 base from J, and the germline ends sit 9 bases apart. Looking up the germline V gene (reference sequence) yields CDR1 GTSNPN and CDR2 SVGIG. Measured from the cysteine to the phenylalanine, the CDR3 is 13 residues long. The retained sequence is limited to the CDR3, 39 bases, with the frame set at the first base. Broad study findings and their caveats: In a later analysis, the rate of TCR association differed among HLA loci, with DRB1 alleles having the most associated TCRs and HLA-C alleles having the fewest. Presence/absence analyses assumed roughly uniform sequencing depth across donors, an assumption that may not hold. A few of the identified cytomegalovirus-associated TCR beta chains were confirmed in vitro to be specific for cytomegalovirus antigens. The 87-base-pair reads could not distinguish some IMGT-functional V segments, including TRBV6-2 and TRBV6-3, so those segments were excluded. The only immune exposure information available for the cohort was CMV serostatus. A further reported finding was that TCR beta sequences accurately predicted the HLA-A and HLA-B alleles for most subjects in the first cohort. According to the authors, the approach could potentially be generalized to other disease states and immunological phenotypes. In an earlier analysis of several hundred of the donors, most TCR beta V segments were observed in productive rearrangements about 87% or about 30% of the time, broadly matching IMGT annotations. Because some donors lacked HLA typing at each locus, the association tests relied only on the typed subset. Roughly 17 rarely observed V segments, including chromosome 9 orphons, were excluded from the earlier analysis of some 590 of the donors because counts were too low. Most TCR sequences were observed very rarely across donors, whereas some public TCRs were present in many individuals. The sequencing pipeline was judged likely to have produced a cluster of highly shared sequence variants as a technical artifact. A later analysis reported that several top co-occurrence clusters appeared linked to parvovirus B19, influenza, CMV and Epstein-Barr virus. When HLA alleles, especially DR and DQ, strongly co-occurred, attributing TCR associations to individual alleles was difficult. The classifier was reported to diagnose cytomegalovirus status with high specificity and sensitivity in both the original and validation cohorts. In this cohort, only TCR beta chains were sequenced, and detectable features were limited by the absence of alpha or paired-chain data. In a later analysis, HLA-associated TCR beta chains were found to be more clonally expanded and to have lower generation probabilities than equally common non-associated chains. A total of 150 or so TCR beta chains were listed by the study as associated with cytomegalovirus. Most CMV-associated TCR beta chains appeared to be HLA-restricted in a later analysis, and the HLA associations seemed to be driven largely by CMV exposure. Linkage disequilibrium might explain the correlated functional status among segregating V segments, but an unknown experimental factor could not be ruled out. In a later genetic analysis, fewer N-insertions in productive TCRs were reported among donors in an Asian-associated ancestry cluster than the roughly 670-donor mean. A later analysis associated about 17,000 TCR beta sequences with specific HLA alleles at a false discovery rate of 0.05. An association between a missense DCLRE1C variant and V-gene and J-gene trimming of TCR beta chains was found in a later genetic analysis and replicated in an independent cohort.

The cohort comprised around 700 healthy bone marrow donors. At the time of sampling, every cohort member was nominally healthy, though immune exposures that went unrecorded were likely present. The donor tested CMV seronegative and was one of the 352 seronegative cohort members. A peripheral blood sample was collected from each donor, and TCR beta sequencing was performed on peripheral blood mononuclear cells. Genomic DNA was extracted from the blood cell samples with the Qiagen DNeasy Blood Extraction Kit. The material sequenced was PBMCs. This clonotype was obtained from a man aged 30 to 39 in good health and CMV-seronegative. This receptor chain uses TRBV30 and TRBJ1-1; a tentative D match to TRBD1 spans 6 bases. This receptor carries the CDR3 CAWSLQGNTEAFF. The bases are TGTGCCTGGAGCCTACAGGGGAACACTGAAGCTTTCTTT. With the rest looked up from the reference TRBV30 and TRBJ1-1 genes rather than sequenced, the full variable domain is SQTIHQWPATLVQPVGSPLSLECTVEGTSNPNLYWYRQAAGRGLQLLFYSVGIGQISSEVPQNLSASRPQDRQFILSSKKLLLSDSGFYLCAWSLQGNTEAFFGQGTRLTVV.